Following are 2 T cell receptor beta chains from one sample sequenced in a study of T-cell memory formation after mild COVID-19. TCRdb reanalysed the 5' RACE reads using MiXCR and keeps one entry per CDR3 protein. The table has about 250,000 distinct CDR3 sequences, approximately 15% seen once; the top ten hold under 2.5%. Sequenced: PBMCs or a T cell subset sorted from them (not recorded which). The receptors originated from an adult woman who had mild COVID-19 (a few samples of this study predate the infection). Cell type and time point are not known.

This clonotype was observed at least ten times. V usage is TRBV7-9 and J usage is TRBJ2-2; a possible D gene is TRBD1 (6 bases). CDR3 length: 16 amino acids. CDR1 and CDR2 from the germline V gene are SEHNR and FQNEAQ (reference sequence). Trimming stripped 5 bases from V and 0 bases from J, with 13 bases between. The CDR3 nucleotides read TGTGCCAGCAGCCTTTCGCCAGGGGCGAACACCGGGGAGCTGTTTTTT. Encoded protein: CASSLSPGANTGELFF.

V gene TRBV13 combines with J gene TRBJ2-1; D remains ambiguous. V gave up 5 bases and J gave up 3 bases, with 17 bases separating them. Germline CDR1 reads PRHDT; CDR2 reads FYEKMQ (reference sequence). The CDR3 has 16 amino acids. The CDR3 DNA reads as TGTGCCAGCAGCCCTCCTGGCGGAGCCCTCTACAATGAGCAGTTCTTC. Translated: CASSPPGGALYNEQFF.